What follows are 31 T cell receptor beta chains derived from one specimen sequenced in a study of T cells in localized non-small cell lung cancer (TCRdb year 2020). The library was generated by the immunoSEQ multiplex PCR assay. TCRdb provides this immuneACCESS table in a form limited to in-frame rearrangements. Some clones are lacking; in checked studies, under half of them reflect an unresolved V gene, and why the rest are absent is not known. This sample holds about 25,000 clones; roughly 92% were observed only once. The ten largest clones capture 2.5% to 3% of the sample. The sequenced sample was peripheral blood, obtained before any cancer treatment. All receptors come from a woman between 35 and 75 years old with stage I lung adenocarcinoma.

The CDR3: CASSVDGETQYF. The CDR3 nucleotides are TGTGCCAGCAGTGTGGACGGGGAGACCCAGTACTTC. The rearrangement joins TRBV27 to TRBJ2-5; D uncertain. Germline CDR1 is MNHEY and CDR2 is SMNVEV (reference sequence). This CDR3 is built from 12 residues. V dropped 5 bases and J dropped 5 bases, with 9 bases sitting between them.

The V call is TRBV27, the J call TRBJ2-7; 8 bases match TRBD2. With 0 bases clipped from V and 5 bases from J, the junction kept 15 bases outside the gene matches. The CDR3 is made up of 18 amino acids. Germline values: CDR1 MNHEY, CDR2 SMNVEV (reference sequence). The CDR3 here is CASSLSRTIAGPGNEQYF. CDR3 sequence (DNA): TGTGCCAGCAGTTTATCTCGGACTATAGCGGGACCAGGCAACGAGCAGTACTTC.

The rearrangement uses TRBV5-1 and TRBJ1-6; the match to TRBD1 covers 7 bases. This CDR3 comprises 15 residues. Germline loops: CDR1 SGHRS, CDR2 YFSETQ. The junction had 6 bases not matched to a gene; V was cut back by 2 bases and J by 7 bases. DNA of the CDR3: TGCGCCAGCAGCTTACAGGGGTCGAGCAATTCACCCCTCCACTTT. It codes for CASSLQGSSNSPLHF.

The chain couples TRBV27 to TRBJ2-5, with 7 nucleotides matching TRBD1. Germline-derived CDR1 and CDR2 are MNHEY and SMNVEV (reference sequence). V lost 0 bases and J lost 1; bases outside the gene matches: 5. The CDR3 is made up of 16 amino acids. In nucleotides, the CDR3 is TGTGCCAGCAGTTTATCGGGGACAGCCCTCCAAGAGACCCAGTACTTC. The encoded protein is CASSLSGTALQETQYF.

V is TRBV5-1 and J is TRBJ1-4; D gene unclear. This CDR3 is built from 14 residues. CDR1 and CDR2 (germline): SGHRS, YFSETQ. V gave up 0 bases and J gave up 0 bases, with 3 bases separating them. The CDR3 here is CASSLEATNEKLFF. The CDR3 bases are TGCGCCAGCAGCTTGGAAGCAACTAATGAAAAACTGTTTTTT.

This clone was observed a few times. The chain uses TRBV14 and TRBJ2-7; a possible D gene is TRBD1 (6 bases). Between the trimmed V and J ends, which lost 0 bases and 0 bases, there was a span of 9 bases. This CDR3 contains 15 residues. Germline V CDR1 and CDR2: SGHDN, FVKESK. Here the CDR3 reads CASSQEQGRSYEQYF. CDR3 nucleotide sequence: TGTGCCAGCAGCCAAGAGCAGGGGCGCTCCTACGAGCAGTACTTC.

This clone was seen a handful of times. The genes are TRBV30 and TRBJ1-1; D may be TRBD1 (6 bases). The V end lost 6 bases, the J end lost 4 bases, and 18 bases lay between the germline ends. The V gene's germline CDR1 is GTSNPN and CDR2 SVGIG (reference sequence). This CDR3 comprises 14 residues. CDR3 sequence reads: CACLGGGGSTEAFF. The CDR3 DNA follows: TGTGCCTGCCTCGGGGGAGGGGGAAGCACTGAAGCTTTCTTT.

CDR3 in DNA: TGTGCCAGCAGCCCAACGACTAGGGGGGACGAGCAGTACTTC. It specifies CASSPTTRGDEQYF. The rearrangement joins TRBV7-9 to TRBJ2-7, with D perhaps assigned TRBD1 or TRBD2 (6 bases each). The length of the CDR3 is 14 residues. The V end lost 5 bases, the J end lost 5 bases, and 16 bases lay between the germline ends. Germline V gene data show CDR1 as SEHNR and CDR2 as FQNEAQ (reference sequence).

This clone has just one count. The rearrangement uses TRBV27 and TRBJ2-5; D is unclear. Trimming pared 5 bases from V and 4 bases from J, leaving 11 bases between. Per germline, CDR1 MNHEY and CDR2 SMNVEV (reference sequence). CDR3 length: 13 amino acids. The CDR3 here is CASSPRVRETQYF. For the CDR3, the DNA is TGTGCCAGCAGTCCAAGGGTCCGAGAGACCCAGTACTTC.

V gene TRBV2 combines with J gene TRBJ1-5; D possibly corresponds to TRBD1 (5 bases). V lost 5 bases and J 4 bases, leaving 15 bases between the germline ends. CDR1 and CDR2 (germline): SNHLY, FYNNEI. There are 15 residues in the CDR3. The CDR3, as DNA: TGTGCCAGCAGTCCCTGGGACGGGGAGAATCAGCCCCAGCATTTT. Translated: CASSPWDGENQPQHF.

The count of this clone is one. The V gene is TRBV7-9, the J gene TRBJ2-3; D remains ambiguous. This CDR3 region has 13 residues. Germline CDR1 reads SEHNR; CDR2 reads FQNEAQ (reference sequence). Trimming removed 3 bases at V and 4 bases at J, with 8 bases between. The CDR3 protein is CASSFGIPDTQYF. The CDR3 DNA reads as TGTGCCAGCAGCTTCGGCATCCCAGATACGCAGTATTTT.

The CDR3 coding sequence is TGTGCCAGCAGTCCTCTGCGGATTACTACCTACAATGAGCAGTTCTTC. Encoded protein: CASSPLRITTYNEQFF. This chain links TRBV27 with TRBJ2-1; the D is unclear. Between the trimmed V and J ends, which lost 5 bases and 2 bases, there was a span of 16 bases. From germline, CDR1 is MNHEY and CDR2 SMNVEV (reference sequence). CDR3 length: 16 amino acids.

The chain employs TRBV7-6 and TRBJ2-7; possibly TRBD1 for D (6 bases). The CDR3 loop spans 14 amino acids. Germline values: CDR1 SGHVS, CDR2 FNYEAQ. Trimming pared 0 bases from V and 0 bases from J, leaving 6 bases between. The CDR3 here is CASSLADSSYEQYF. The DNA for the CDR3 is TGTGCCAGCAGCTTAGCGGACAGCTCCTACGAGCAGTACTTC.

This clone appeared a few times. The chain employs TRBV6-5 and TRBJ2-5; the D is unclear. The CDR3 covers 13 residues. The germline CDR1 and CDR2 sequences are MNHEY and SVGAGI. The V end was cut by 8 bases, the J end by 5 bases, with 15 bases between. The CDR3 DNA reads as TGTGCCAGCCGGCCCCCTGGGATCGAGACCCAGTACTTC. It codes for CASRPPGIETQYF.

This clone was seen once. The rearrangement links TRBV7-2 to TRBJ2-7; 7 positions match TRBD1. Losses at the gene ends were 4 bases for V and 3 bases for J; bases not matched to a gene: 9. The germline V gene encodes CDR1 SGHTA and CDR2 FQGNSA. The CDR3 is 15 amino acids. The CDR3 nucleotides read TGTGCCAGCAGCTGGGCCGGGACAGCCGTCTACGAGCAGTACTTC. Translated, it gives CASSWAGTAVYEQYF.

The CDR3 spells CASSDPGTSGLREQYF. CDR3 in DNA: TGCGCCAGCAGTGACCCCGGGACTAGCGGCCTTCGGGAGCAGTACTTC. This chain connects TRBV10-2 to TRBJ2-7; 11 nucleotides align to TRBD2. V was pared by 3 bases and J by 7 bases, with 11 bases of the junction left unmatched. CDR1 and CDR2 from the germline V gene are WSHSY and SAAADI. The CDR3 spans 16 residues.

J is TRBJ1-3 and V is TRBV7-9, with TRBD1 matching 7 bases. After removal of 4 bases from V and 4 bases from J, the junction contained 4 bases not matched to a gene. Germline V gene data show CDR1 as SEHNR and CDR2 as FQNEAQ (reference sequence). This CDR3 comprises 14 residues. As DNA, the CDR3 is TGTGCCAGCAGCTCCCAGACAGGGGGAAACACCATATATTTT. Translation: CASSSQTGGNTIYF.

The CDR3 here is CASSLSGETQYF. CDR3 DNA sequence: TGTGCCAGCAGTTTATCCGGGGAGACCCAGTACTTC. The rearrangement uses TRBV27 and TRBJ2-5; no reliable D call. The germline V and J ends were trimmed by 0 bases and 5 bases, with 4 bases remaining between them. Germline CDR1 is MNHEY and CDR2 is SMNVEV (reference sequence). This CDR3 comprises 12 residues.

J is TRBJ2-7 and V is TRBV19, with 11 bases identical to TRBD1. CDR1 and CDR2 (germline): LNHDA, SQIVND (reference sequence). This CDR3 is built from 14 residues. The V and J ends lost 7 bases and 3 bases, in that order; junction bases with no gene match: 5. The CDR3, as DNA: TGTGCCAGTACTACCGGGACAGGGGGCTACGAGCAGTACTTC. Translation: CASTTGTGGYEQYF.

The chain joins TRBV27 to TRBJ1-3, with TRBD1 matching over 7 bases. This CDR3 comprises 14 residues. Germline CDR1 reads MNHEY; CDR2 reads SMNVEV (reference sequence). The J segment lost 2 bases and the V segment lost 6 bases, leaving 4 bases of the junction unmatched. CDR3 DNA sequence: TGTGCCAGCAGACAAACAGGGGCTGGAAACACCATATATTTT. It codes for CASRQTGAGNTIYF.

This clone is a singleton in its sample. The CDR3 nucleotides read TGTGCCAGCAGTTTATTAGGACAGGGGTACGAGCAGTACTTC. Protein sequence: CASSLLGQGYEQYF. The chain recombines TRBV27 with TRBJ2-7; TRBD1 matches 9 bases. This CDR3 contains 14 residues. CDR1 and CDR2 (germline): MNHEY, SMNVEV (reference sequence). V shed 1 base and J 4 bases; nucleotides not matched to a gene: 2.

The gene calls are TRBV10-2 and TRBJ2-7, with D unresolved. Germline CDR1 reads WSHSY; CDR2 reads SAAADI. This CDR3 has 12 residues. Trimming pared 6 bases from V and 3 bases from J, leaving 9 bases between. This CDR3 is CASRRTYYEQYF. For the CDR3, the DNA is TGCGCCAGCAGGAGGACCTACTACGAGCAGTACTTC.

The gene calls are TRBV13 and TRBJ2-2; D is unclear. In germline, CDR1 is PRHDT, CDR2 FYEKMQ (reference sequence). Trimming removed 2 bases from V and 3 bases from J, with 1 base in between. The CDR3 is made up of 12 amino acids. In DNA, the CDR3 is TGTGCCAGCAGCTTATACACCGGGGAGCTGTTTTTT. Its protein product is CASSLYTGELFF.

This clone occurred a few times. The V and J genes are TRBV18 and TRBJ2-7; D not certain. V shed 2 bases and J shed 3 bases, with 8 bases lying between them. CDR3 size: 13 residues. In germline, CDR1 is KGHSH, CDR2 LQKENI. The CDR3 bases are TGTGCCAGCTCACCAACCTTAATCTACGAGCAGTACTTC. This gives the protein CASSPTLIYEQYF.

The rearrangement links TRBV5-1 to TRBJ2-3, with TRBD2 identical over 8 bases. The length of the CDR3 is 14 residues. Germline-derived CDR1 and CDR2 are SGHRS and YFSETQ. The trim removed 3 bases at V and 4 bases at J, leaving 4 bases unmatched. The CDR3 region has the DNA TGCGCCAGCAGCTATGGGACTAGGGCAGATACGCAGTATTTT. This encodes CASSYGTRADTQYF. Complete variable domain (other parts from reference TRBV5-1 and TRBJ2-3): KAGVTQTPRYLIKTRGQQVTLSCSPISGHRSVSWYQQTPGQGLQFLFEYFSETQRNKGNFPGRFSGRQFSNSRSEMNVSTLELGDSALYLCASSYGTRADTQYFGPGTRLTVL.

V gene TRBV9 combines with J gene TRBJ2-7, with D perhaps being TRBD1 or TRBD2 (5 bases each). Germline assignment: CDR1 SGDLS and CDR2 YYNGEE. The CDR3 is made up of 14 amino acids. V was clipped by 2 bases and J by 0 bases, with 9 bases between them. The CDR3 DNA reads TGTGCCAGCAGCGTCGGGGCCCTCTCCTACGAGCAGTACTTC. Protein: CASSVGALSYEQYF. The full variable domain, its missing parts supplied by reference TRBV9 and TRBJ2-7, is DSGVTQTPKHLITATGQRVTLRCSPRSGDLSVYWYQQSLDQGLQFLIQYYNGEERAKGNILERFSAQQFPDLHSELNLSSLELGDSALYFCASSVGALSYEQYFGPGTRLTVT.

This clone was seen only once. The chain employs TRBV10-3 and TRBJ1-2; D remains unclear. Germline lookup yields CDR1 ENHRY and CDR2 SYGVKD. Trimming stripped 6 bases from V and 3 bases from J, with 5 bases between. The CDR3 totals 11 residues. The CDR3 DNA reads TGTGCCATCAGCGGGGACTATGGCTACACCTTC. It yields the protein CAISGDYGYTF.

The chain couples TRBV19 to TRBJ1-3; no clear D gene. The CDR3 runs 13 residues. The germline gives CDR1 LNHDA, CDR2 SQIVND (reference sequence). V gave up 5 bases and J gave up 3 bases, with 8 bases separating them. The CDR3 loop reads CASSGGFGNTIYF. The CDR3 DNA follows: TGTGCCAGTAGTGGTGGTTTTGGAAACACCATATATTTT.

The chain employs TRBV10-3 and TRBJ1-1; D not certain. This CDR3 region has 12 residues. Trimming removed 8 bases from V and 2 bases from J, with 9 bases in between. Germline V gives CDR1 ENHRY, CDR2 SYGVKD. For the CDR3, the DNA is TGTGCCATCGGACCGAGAAACACTGAAGCTTTCTTT. Its protein product is CAIGPRNTEAFF.

The J gene is TRBJ1-1, the V gene TRBV6-5; 7 bases are a match to TRBD1. V trimming: 4 bases; J trimming: 1 base; junction bases outside the gene matches: 6. In germline, CDR1 is MNHEY, CDR2 SVGAGI. This CDR3 is 15 amino acids long. This CDR3 is CASSSGTAGNTEAFF. The CDR3 nucleotides read TGTGCCAGCAGTTCCGGGACAGCCGGGAACACTGAAGCTTTCTTT.

The chain has TRBV6-1 and TRBJ1-5; D unresolved. From germline, CDR1 is MNHNS and CDR2 SASEGT. The CDR3 is made up of 14 amino acids. Trimming took off 6 bases at V and 2 bases at J, with 11 bases between the two ends. In nucleotides, the CDR3 is TGTGCCAGCAGGGGAGGGTGGGGCAATCAGCCCCAGCATTTT. Translation: CASRGGWGNQPQHF.